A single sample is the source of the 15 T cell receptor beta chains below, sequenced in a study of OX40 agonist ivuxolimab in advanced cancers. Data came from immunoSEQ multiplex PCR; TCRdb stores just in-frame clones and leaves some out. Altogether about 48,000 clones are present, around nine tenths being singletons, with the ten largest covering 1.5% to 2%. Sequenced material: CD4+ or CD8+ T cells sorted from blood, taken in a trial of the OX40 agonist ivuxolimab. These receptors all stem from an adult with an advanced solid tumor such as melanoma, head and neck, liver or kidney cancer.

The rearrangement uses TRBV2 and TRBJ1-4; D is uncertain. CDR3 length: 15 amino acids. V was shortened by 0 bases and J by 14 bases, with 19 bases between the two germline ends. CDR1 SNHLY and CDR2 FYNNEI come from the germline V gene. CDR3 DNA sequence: TGTGCCAGCAGTGAAGCGCTTCGTGAGGGCGCCATCCTGTTTTTT. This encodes CASSEALREGAILFF.

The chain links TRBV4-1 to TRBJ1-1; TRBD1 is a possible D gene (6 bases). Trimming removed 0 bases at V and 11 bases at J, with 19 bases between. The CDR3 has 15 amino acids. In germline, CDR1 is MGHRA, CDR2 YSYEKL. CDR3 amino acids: CASSQEWIRGGAAFF. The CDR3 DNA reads TGCGCCAGCAGCCAAGAGTGGATCCGAGGGGGGGCGGCTTTCTTT.

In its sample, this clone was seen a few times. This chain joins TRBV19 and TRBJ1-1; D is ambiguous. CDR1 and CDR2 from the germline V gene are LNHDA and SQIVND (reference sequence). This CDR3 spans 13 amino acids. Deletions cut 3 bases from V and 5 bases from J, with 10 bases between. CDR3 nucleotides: TGTGCCAGTAGTATTGCGTCGGGGACTGAAGCTTTCTTT. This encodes CASSIASGTEAFF.

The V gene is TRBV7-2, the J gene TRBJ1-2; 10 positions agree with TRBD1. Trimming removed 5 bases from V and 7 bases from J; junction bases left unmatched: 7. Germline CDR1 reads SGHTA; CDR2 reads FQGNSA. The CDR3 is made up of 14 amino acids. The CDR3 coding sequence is TGTGCCAGCAGCCCACCCGGGACAGGGGTTGGCTACACCTTC. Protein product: CASSPPGTGVGYTF.

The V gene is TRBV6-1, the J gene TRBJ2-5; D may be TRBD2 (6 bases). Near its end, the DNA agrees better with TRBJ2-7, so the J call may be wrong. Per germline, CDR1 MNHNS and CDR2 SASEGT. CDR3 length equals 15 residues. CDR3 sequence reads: CASSGTVGIVYEQYF. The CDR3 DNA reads TGTGCCAGCAGCGGGACTGTGGGAATAGTCTACGAGCAGTACTTC.

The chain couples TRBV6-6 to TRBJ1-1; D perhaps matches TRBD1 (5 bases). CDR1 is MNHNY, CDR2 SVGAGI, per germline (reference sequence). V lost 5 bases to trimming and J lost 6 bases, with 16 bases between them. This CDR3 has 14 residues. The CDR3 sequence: CASSRAGGKAEAFF. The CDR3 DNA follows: TGTGCCAGCAGTCGAGCTGGGGGTAAAGCTGAAGCTTTCTTT.

CDR3 nucleotide sequence: TGTGCCAGCAGCGGCGGGGGGGGCCTGAAGACCCAGTACTTC. Protein: CASSGGGGLKTQYF. The V call is TRBV9, the J call TRBJ2-5; TRBD2 matches 9 bases. J was trimmed by 6 bases and V by 3 bases; bases with no gene match: 6. The CDR3 contains 14 residues. The germline gives CDR1 SGDLS, CDR2 YYNGEE.

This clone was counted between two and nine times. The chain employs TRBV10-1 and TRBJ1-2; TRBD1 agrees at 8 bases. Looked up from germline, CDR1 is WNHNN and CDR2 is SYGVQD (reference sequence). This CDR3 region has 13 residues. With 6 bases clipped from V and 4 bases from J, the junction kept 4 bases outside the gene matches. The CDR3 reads CASRTGVSYGYTF. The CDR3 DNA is TGCGCCAGCAGGACAGGGGTGAGCTATGGCTACACCTTC.

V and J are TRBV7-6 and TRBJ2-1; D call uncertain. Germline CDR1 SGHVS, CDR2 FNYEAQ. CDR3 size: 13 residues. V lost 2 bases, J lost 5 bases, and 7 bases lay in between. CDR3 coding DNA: TGTGCCAGCAGCTTAAATCGGGACAATGAGCAGTTCTTC. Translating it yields CASSLNRDNEQFF. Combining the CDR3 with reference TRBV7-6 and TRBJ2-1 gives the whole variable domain GAGVSQSPRYKVTKRGQDVALRCDPISGHVSLYWYRQALGQGPEFLTYFNYEAQQDKSGLPNDRFSAERPEGSISTLTIQRTEQRDSAMYRCASSLNRDNEQFFGPGTRLTVL.

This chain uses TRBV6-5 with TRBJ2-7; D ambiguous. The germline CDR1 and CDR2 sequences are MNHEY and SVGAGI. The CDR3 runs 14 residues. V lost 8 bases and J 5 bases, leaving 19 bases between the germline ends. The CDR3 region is CASRREGITDEQYF. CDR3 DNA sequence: TGTGCCAGCCGAAGAGAAGGTATCACGGACGAGCAGTACTTC.

The CDR3 nucleotides are TGTGCCAGCAGACCCCGGGCCATCCGAGCAGATACGCAGTATTTT. Translation: CASRPRAIRADTQYF. V is TRBV6-5 and J is TRBJ2-3; D gene ambiguous. This CDR3 region has 15 residues. Germline CDR1 MNHEY, CDR2 SVGAGI. V lost 6 bases and J 4 bases, leaving 17 bases between the germline ends.

CDR3 coding DNA: TGTGCCAGCACTTCAACAGGGGGTGATGGCTACACCTTC. Its translation: CASTSTGGDGYTF. V gene TRBV18 combines with J gene TRBJ1-2, with 8 bases lining up with TRBD1. Germline CDR1 reads KGHSH; CDR2 reads LQKENI. V dropped 8 bases and J dropped 6; count of bases not matched to a gene: 8. CDR3 size: 13 residues.

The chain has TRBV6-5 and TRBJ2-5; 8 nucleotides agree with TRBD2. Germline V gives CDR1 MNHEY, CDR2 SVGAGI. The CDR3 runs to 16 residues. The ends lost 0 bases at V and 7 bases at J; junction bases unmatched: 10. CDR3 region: CASSYSLGTGRGTQYF. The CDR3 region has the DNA TGTGCCAGCAGTTACTCGCTTGGAACCGGGAGGGGGACCCAGTACTTC.

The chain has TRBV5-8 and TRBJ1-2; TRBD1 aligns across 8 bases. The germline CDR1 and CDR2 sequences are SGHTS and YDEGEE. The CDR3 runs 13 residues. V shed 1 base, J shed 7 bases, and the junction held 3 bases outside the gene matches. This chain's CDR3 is CASSLQGAGGYTF. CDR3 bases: TGTGCCAGCAGCTTGCAGGGGGCGGGTGGCTACACCTTC.

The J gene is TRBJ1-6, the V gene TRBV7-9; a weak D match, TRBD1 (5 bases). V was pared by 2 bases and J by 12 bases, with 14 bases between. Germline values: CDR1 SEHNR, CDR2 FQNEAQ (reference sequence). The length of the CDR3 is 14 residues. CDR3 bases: TGTGCCAGCAGCTTATACGCCGAGAGGGGACCCCTCCACTTT. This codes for CASSLYAERGPLHF.